Below, 7 T cell receptor beta chains from the same sample are listed, as sequenced in a study of blood T cell repertoires in COVID-19. TCRdb's copy holds only in-frame clones and misses some; the assay was immunoSEQ multiplex PCR. The sample includes 330,000 or so clones, 80% to 90% of them seen just once. Sequencing used PBMCs or T cells enriched from blood (not recorded which). The receptors shown here come from a man aged 40-50 years in a cohort exposed to, infected with or recovered from COVID-19 (not recorded which).

This clone was counted once. The chain links TRBV21-1 to TRBJ2-3; TRBD1 reflects the table's D call only, with no check against the DNA. TRBV21-1 is tagged as a pseudogene. CDR3 length: 14 amino acids. CDR3 coding DNA: TGTGCCAGCAGCATTGGACAGTTCACAGATACGCAGTATTTT. This gives the protein CASSIGQFTDTQYF.

This chain joins TRBV29-1 and TRBJ2-7, with D tentatively TRBD2 (6 bases). This CDR3 region has 13 residues. Trimming shortened V by 7 bases and J by 3 bases, and 16 bases separated the two germline ends. CDR1 is SQVTM and CDR2 is ANQGSEA in the germline V gene. CDR3 in amino acids: CSAVVGGGYEQYF. CDR3 bases: TGCAGCGCAGTCGTCGGGGGAGGCTACGAGCAGTACTTC.

The chain employs TRBV7-9 and TRBJ1-3; 7 bases are a match to TRBD1. Germline assignment: CDR1 SEHNR and CDR2 FQNEAQ (reference sequence). CDR3 size: 13 residues. V lost 1 base to trimming and J lost 8 bases; unmatched junction nucleotides: 2. The chain's CDR3 is CASSLGQGDTIYF. In DNA form, the CDR3 reads TGTGCCAGCAGCTTAGGGCAGGGGGACACCATATATTTT.

This sequence joins TRBV4-2 and TRBJ2-5; D gene unclear. CDR1 is LGHNA and CDR2 is YNFKEQ in the germline V gene. V dropped 1 base and J dropped 5 bases, with 11 bases sitting between them. This CDR3 has 14 amino acids. CDR3 bases: TGTGCCAGCAGCCAAGGAAATTCTCGGGAGACCCAGTACTTC. It encodes CASSQGNSRETQYF.

J is TRBJ2-3 and V is TRBV27, with TRBD2 matching over 12 bases. The CDR3 loop spans 17 amino acids. CDR1 MNHEY and CDR2 SMNVEV come from the germline V gene (reference sequence). With V trimmed by 5 bases and J by 0 bases, 6 bases remained unmatched. CDR3 loop: CASSPRTSGVSTDTQYF. In nucleotides, the CDR3 is TGTGCCAGCAGTCCCCGGACTAGCGGGGTGAGCACAGATACGCAGTATTTT.

The chain carries TRBV5-5 and TRBJ2-2; 10 positions match TRBD2. CDR3 length equals 18 residues. Trimming at V came to 3 bases and at J to 4 bases, leaving 12 bases not matched to a gene. Looked up from germline, CDR1 is SGHKS and CDR2 is YYEKEE (reference sequence). The CDR3 here is CASSSYYTRTSGTGELFF. The CDR3 DNA sequence: TGTGCCAGCAGCTCCTACTACACGAGGACTAGCGGCACCGGGGAGCTGTTTTTT.

V gene TRBV6-5 combines with J gene TRBJ1-4; D call uncertain. CDR1 and CDR2 from the germline V gene are MNHEY and SVGAGI. The CDR3 is 15 residues long. V lost 6 bases and J lost 8, with 19 bases in between. The CDR3 nucleotides are TGTGCCAGCAGGAGGAGGGATTTCGCGATAGAAAAACTGTTTTTT. Its protein is CASRRRDFAIEKLFF.